These 18 T cell receptor beta chains came from one sample sequenced in a study of cytomegalovirus exposure and HLA in healthy donors. Produced via immunoSEQ multiplex PCR; TCRdb's table is partial and in-frame only. Of some 86,000 clones in the sample, approximately 93% were seen once. Sequencing input: PBMCs. The receptors were gathered from a woman younger than 45 in good health and CMV-seronegative.

This clone was recorded once. This CDR3 is CAWSEQGIAGPYEQYF. The CDR3 DNA sequence: TGTGCCTGGAGTGAACAGGGGATTGCGGGGCCCTACGAGCAGTACTTC. V usage is TRBV30 and J usage is TRBJ2-7; maybe TRBD1 (7 bases). Deletions cut 1 base from V and 2 bases from J, with 18 bases between. Germline CDR1 GTSNPN, CDR2 SVGIG (reference sequence). CDR3 length equals 16 residues.

The chain employs TRBV11-2 and TRBJ1-1; maybe TRBD1 (5 bases). This CDR3 comprises 11 residues. The V gene's germline CDR1 is SGHAT and CDR2 FQNNGV. Trimming cost V 5 bases and J 5 bases, with 6 bases left between them. The CDR3 nucleotides are TGTGCCAGCAGCCGGGGGACTGAAGCTTTCTTT. This translates into CASSRGTEAFF.

Only one count was recorded for this clone. This chain joins TRBV4-2 and TRBJ2-7; weak D call: TRBD2 (7 bases). V lost 5 bases and J 2 bases, leaving 16 bases between the germline ends. Germline-derived CDR1 and CDR2 are LGHNA and YNFKEQ. The CDR3 loop spans 15 amino acids. The DNA for the CDR3 is TGTGCCAGCAGCGTCTTTCGCGGGGGCCCCTACGAGCAGTACTTC. This gives the protein CASSVFRGGPYEQYF.

The rearrangement uses TRBV2 and TRBJ2-7; a possible D gene is TRBD2 (5 bases). Trimming left V 10 bases short and J 0 bases short, with 16 bases between. Germline CDR1 and CDR2: SNHLY and FYNNEI. This CDR3 contains 14 residues. CDR3 nucleotide sequence: TGTGCCACCACGAGGGTGGCGGCCTCCTACGAGCAGTACTTC. This codes for CATTRVAASYEQYF. The full variable domain, rest sourced from reference TRBV2 and TRBJ2-7, is EPEVTQTPSHQVTQMGQEVILRCVPISNHLYFYWYRQILGQKVEFLVSFYNNEISEKSEIFDDQFSVERPDGSNFTLKIRSTKLEDSAMYFCATTRVAASYEQYFGPGTRLTVT.

This chain joins TRBV10-1 and TRBJ2-1; 7 bases map to TRBD2. Per germline, CDR1 WNHNN and CDR2 SYGVQD (reference sequence). The CDR3 is made up of 15 amino acids. J was trimmed by 1 base and V by 5 bases; bases with no gene match: 5. CDR3 in amino acids: CASSKSGTSYNEQFF. CDR3 sequence (DNA): TGCGCCAGCAGTAAGAGCGGGACTTCCTACAATGAGCAGTTCTTC.

This chain links TRBV6-1 with TRBJ1-3; 8 nucleotides align to TRBD1. Germline CDR1 MNHNS, CDR2 SASEGT. CDR3 length equals 16 residues. The V segment lost 0 bases and the J segment 3 bases; nucleotides outside the gene matches: 4. This CDR3 is CASSEAQGASGNTIYF. CDR3 nucleotide sequence: TGTGCCAGCAGTGAAGCGCAGGGGGCCAGTGGAAACACCATATATTTT.

The chain couples TRBV5-4 to TRBJ1-5, with 8 bases lining up with TRBD1. The germline gives CDR1 SGHNT, CDR2 YYREEE (reference sequence). Trimming took 2 bases from V and 2 from J; bases not matched to a gene: 9. The CDR3 is made up of 17 amino acids. CDR3 loop: CASSFVCQDRGNQPQHF. The CDR3 DNA is TGTGCCAGCAGCTTCGTGTGTCAGGACAGGGGCAATCAGCCCCAGCATTTT.

The chain couples TRBV7-7 to TRBJ2-5; no definite D call. With 2 bases removed from V and 2 bases from J, the gap between germline ends came to 9 bases. In germline, CDR1 is SSHAT, CDR2 FNYEAQ (reference sequence). There are 14 residues in the CDR3. CDR3: CASSLRPAQETQYF. The CDR3 nucleotides read TGTGCCAGCAGCTTAAGGCCAGCGCAAGAGACCCAGTACTTC.

The chain combines TRBV6-5 with TRBJ1-4; D gene unclear. V lost 2 bases and J 0 bases, leaving 10 bases between the germline ends. This CDR3 is built from 16 residues. CDR1 and CDR2 from the germline V gene are MNHEY and SVGAGI. CDR3 bases: TGTGCCAGCAGTTACGGCGGAGCAGCAACTAATGAAAAACTGTTTTTT. It translates to CASSYGGAATNEKLFF.

Comments on this clone: At one end the junction does not follow the germline gene, possibly because of a read error. The identical CDR3 is also encoded by other nucleotide sequences in the sample. DNA of the CDR3: TGTGCTAGCAGCCCCGGACTAGCGGGAGGGGAGACCCAGTACTTC. Its translation: CASSPGLAGGETQYF. V and J are TRBV7-7 and TRBJ2-5, with 15 nucleotides matching TRBD2. CDR3 length: 15 amino acids. Germline CDR1 is SSHAT and CDR2 is FNYEAQ (reference sequence). Full variable domain (remainder filled in from reference TRBV7-7 and TRBJ2-5): GAGVSQSPRYKVTKRGQDVTLRCDPISSHATLYWYQQALGQGPEFLTYFNYEAQPDKSGLPSDRFSAERPEGSISTLTIQRTEQRDSAMYRCASSPGLAGGETQYFGPGTRLLVL.

The CDR3 loop is CASSQDSGARTDTQYF. The CDR3 DNA is TGTGCCAGCAGCCAAGATAGTGGGGCCCGCACAGATACGCAGTATTTT. This chain uses TRBV4-2 with TRBJ2-3; D is perhaps TRBD1 (5 bases). The CDR3 spans 16 residues. The ends were cut back, 0 bases at V and 1 base at J, with 11 bases in the middle. Germline loops: CDR1 LGHNA, CDR2 YNFKEQ.

The V call is TRBV4-3, the J call TRBJ2-7; weak D call: TRBD1 (5 bases). The CDR3 is 16 amino acids. The V end was cut by 0 bases, the J end by 7 bases, with 19 bases between. The germline V gene has CDR1 LGHNA and CDR2 YSLEER. The CDR3 sequence: CASSQDVRGSTGEQYF. The CDR3 coding sequence is TGCGCCAGCAGCCAAGATGTAAGGGGCTCGACGGGTGAGCAGTACTTC.

This clone was detected only once. V gene TRBV11-1 combines with J gene TRBJ2-2, with D maybe TRBD1 (6 bases). This CDR3 is built from 15 residues. The germline CDR1 and CDR2 sequences are SGHAT and FQDESV (reference sequence). V was shortened by 5 bases and J by 5 bases, with 15 bases between the two germline ends. The CDR3 nucleotides are TGTGCCAGCAGCGAGGGGTCAGGGGCTACCGGGGAGCTGTTTTTT. Its translation is CASSEGSGATGELFF.

The chain is built from TRBV6-1 and TRBJ2-1; possibly TRBD2 for D (6 bases). Germline V gene data show CDR1 as MNHNS and CDR2 as SASEGT. CDR3 length: 14 residues. Trimming took 9 bases from V and 3 from J, leaving 15 bases between them. This chain's CDR3 is CASHTSRNYNEQFF. The DNA for the CDR3 is TGTGCCAGTCATACTAGCCGCAACTACAATGAGCAGTTCTTC.

V gene TRBV9 combines with J gene TRBJ1-1; TRBD1 aligns across 9 bases. The germline CDR1 and CDR2 sequences are SGDLS and YYNGEE. This CDR3 contains 16 residues. J was trimmed by 8 bases and V by 3 bases; bases with no gene match: 14. CDR3 coding DNA: TGTGCCAGCAGCGCCCTACCGGGACAGGGTAAGGCCGAAGCTTTCTTT. Its protein product is CASSALPGQGKAEAFF.

The chain combines TRBV30 with TRBJ2-7; 7 nucleotides line up with TRBD1. V shed 5 bases, J shed 0 bases, and the junction held 4 bases outside the gene matches. Germline V gene lookup returns CDR1 GTSNPN and CDR2 SVGIG (reference sequence). The CDR3 is 13 amino acids. This CDR3 is CAWARGSSYEQYF. The CDR3 bases are TGTGCCTGGGCCAGGGGGTCCTCCTACGAGCAGTACTTC.

This chain uses TRBV4-3 with TRBJ2-4; TRBD2 matches at 15 bases. V was pared by 3 bases and J by 6 bases, with 6 bases of the junction left unmatched. Germline lookup yields CDR1 LGHNA and CDR2 YSLEER. The CDR3 is 17 amino acids. The CDR3 DNA sequence: TGCGCCAGCAGCCACAGGACTAGCGGGGGGGCTTTAAACATTCAGTACTTC. Amino acids: CASSHRTSGGALNIQYF.

The rearrangement uses TRBV27 and TRBJ2-5; 8 nucleotides match TRBD2. With 5 bases clipped from V and 5 bases from J, the junction kept 1 base outside the gene matches. The CDR3 covers 12 residues. Looked up from germline, CDR1 is MNHEY and CDR2 is SMNVEV (reference sequence). The CDR3 region has the DNA TGTGCCAGCAGTCCGGGAGGGGAGACCCAGTACTTC. The encoded protein is CASSPGGETQYF.